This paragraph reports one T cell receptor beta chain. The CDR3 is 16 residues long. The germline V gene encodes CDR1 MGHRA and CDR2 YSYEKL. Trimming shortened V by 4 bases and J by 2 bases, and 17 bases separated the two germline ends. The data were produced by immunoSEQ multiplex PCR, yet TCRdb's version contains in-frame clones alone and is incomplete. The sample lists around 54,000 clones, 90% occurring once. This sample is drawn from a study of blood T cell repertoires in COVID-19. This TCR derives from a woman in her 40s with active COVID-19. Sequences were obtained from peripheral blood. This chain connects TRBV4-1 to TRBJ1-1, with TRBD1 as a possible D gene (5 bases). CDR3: CASSRSSGTLNTEAFF. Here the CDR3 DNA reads TGCGCCAGCAGCCGATCATCCGGGACTCTCAACACTGAAGCTTTCTTT.